The 32 T cell receptor beta chains in this list originate from one sample, sequenced in a study of T cell responses to AZD1222 COVID-19 vaccine. Profiled with immunoSEQ multiplex PCR; TCRdb holds only in-frame clones, not every one. The sample includes 140,000 or so clones, 70% to 90% of them seen just once. Sample: peripheral blood, taken 28 days after the second dose of the MenACWY control vaccine. These receptors originate from an adult who received the MenACWY meningococcal vaccine as a control.

The chain uses TRBV4-2 and TRBJ2-5; a possible D gene is TRBD1 (5 bases). V was pared by 3 bases and J by 1 base, with 15 bases between. The germline CDR1 and CDR2 sequences are LGHNA and YNFKEQ. The CDR3 spans 16 residues. The CDR3: CASSHGPGHLQETQYF. CDR3 coding DNA: TGTGCCAGCAGCCATGGACCCGGACACCTCCAAGAGACCCAGTACTTC.

The V call is TRBV5-4, the J call TRBJ2-5; 7 bases are a match to TRBD2. The CDR3 spans 14 residues. Looked up from germline, CDR1 is SGHNT and CDR2 is YYREEE (reference sequence). V lost 3 bases and J lost 3; bases outside the gene matches: 5. CDR3 sequence reads: CASSSLAVEETQYF. DNA for the CDR3: TGTGCCAGCAGCTCGCTAGCGGTTGAAGAGACCCAGTACTTC.

The chain combines TRBV11-2 with TRBJ1-3; D remains ambiguous. The CDR3 runs to 13 residues. V was trimmed by 5 bases and J by 9 bases, leaving 14 bases between them. Germline V gene sequence: CDR1 SGHAT, CDR2 FQNNGV. CDR3 residues: CASSPPILTTIYF. The CDR3 DNA sequence: TGTGCCAGCAGCCCCCCGATCTTAACCACCATATATTTT.

V and J are TRBV12-3 or TRBV12-4 and TRBJ2-7; D not resolved. Trimming left V 3 bases short and J 4 bases short, with 10 bases between. The CDR3 runs 13 residues. Here the CDR3 reads CASSLGSHYEQYF. The CDR3 DNA sequence: TGTGCCAGCAGTTTGGGCAGCCATTACGAGCAGTACTTC.

V is TRBV5-1 and J is TRBJ1-1; a possible D gene is TRBD1 (5 bases). Per the germline V gene, CDR1 is SGHRS and CDR2 is YFSETQ. The CDR3 consists of 15 residues. The ends were cut back, 3 bases at V and 3 bases at J, with 15 bases in the middle. In DNA form, the CDR3 reads TGCGCCAGCAGCTCCCTCGGGGGTCCTGACACTGAAGCTTTCTTT. Amino acids: CASSSLGGPDTEAFF.

The chain links TRBV29-1 to TRBJ1-1, with a possible D match to TRBD1 (5 bases). CDR3 size: 10 residues. The V end lost 6 bases, the J end lost 8 bases, and 10 bases lay between the germline ends. CDR1 and CDR2 (germline): SQVTM, ANQGSEA. CDR3 protein: CSVARGEAFF. The CDR3 DNA sequence: TGCAGCGTGGCACGGGGGGAAGCTTTCTTT.

The chain recombines TRBV28 with TRBJ1-1; D ambiguous. Trimming stripped 7 bases from V and 1 base from J, with 10 bases between. The CDR3 has 13 amino acids. Germline-derived CDR1 and CDR2 are MDHEN and SYDVKM. The CDR3, as DNA: TGTGCCAGCACCTGGGCCCAGAACACTGAAGCTTTCTTT. This gives the protein CASTWAQNTEAFF.

The chain couples TRBV15 to TRBJ1-1, with 7 bases matching TRBD1. V dropped 0 bases and J dropped 3; count of bases not matched to a gene: 4. CDR1 and CDR2 (germline): LNHNV, YYDKDF (reference sequence). CDR3 length: 15 residues. The CDR3 DNA follows: TGTGCCACCAGCAGAGAGCCAGGGGGGTACACTGAAGCTTTCTTT. Its protein product is CATSREPGGYTEAFF.

The V and J genes are TRBV3-1 (or the pseudogene TRBV3-2) and TRBJ2-1; D is ambiguous. The CDR3 runs to 15 residues. Per the germline V gene, CDR1 is LGHDT and CDR2 is YNNKEL (reference sequence). The ends were cut back, 1 base at V and 4 bases at J, with 11 bases in the middle. The CDR3 reads CASSQVSRPYNEQFF. The DNA of the CDR3 is TGTGCCAGCAGCCAAGTTAGCCGACCATACAATGAGCAGTTCTTC.

This chain uses TRBV11-3 with TRBJ1-4, with no clear D. Germline CDR1 and CDR2: SGHNT and YENEEA. V dropped 5 bases and J dropped 10 bases, with 17 bases sitting between them. The CDR3 totals 14 residues. The CDR3 sequence is CASSPSGSQGKLFF. The CDR3 nucleotides are TGTGCCAGCAGCCCCTCCGGGTCCCAAGGAAAACTGTTTTTT. The full variable domain, its missing parts supplied by reference TRBV11-3 and TRBJ1-4, is EAGVVQSPRYKIIEKKQPVAFWCNPISGHNTLYWYLQNLGQGPELLIRYENEEAVDDSQLPKDRFSAERLKGVDSTLKIQPAELGDSAVYLCASSPSGSQGKLFFGSGTQLSVL.

This chain uses TRBV11-1 with TRBJ1-1; 7 bases are shared with TRBD1. V lost 1 base and J lost 0; bases outside the gene matches: 2. Per the germline V gene, CDR1 is SGHAT and CDR2 is FQDESV (reference sequence). This CDR3 comprises 15 residues. The CDR3, as DNA: TGTGCCAGCAGCTTAGACAGGGGACTGAACACTGAAGCTTTCTTT. It codes for CASSLDRGLNTEAFF. Looking up the rest from reference TRBV11-1 and TRBJ1-1 gives the full variable domain: EAEVAQSPRYKITEKSQAVAFWCDPISGHATLYWYRQILGQGPELLVQFQDESVVDDSQLPKDRFSAERLKGVDSTLKIQPAELGDSAMYLCASSLDRGLNTEAFFGQGTRLTVV.

The chain joins TRBV18 to TRBJ2-3; D ambiguous. This CDR3 contains 14 residues. Germline V gives CDR1 KGHSH, CDR2 LQKENI. Trimming left V 3 bases short and J 4 bases short, with 11 bases between. CDR3 sequence (DNA): TGTGCCAGCTCACCGACTGGGATTGCAGATACGCAGTATTTT. This codes for CASSPTGIADTQYF.

The rearrangement joins TRBV9 to TRBJ2-7, with D possibly being TRBD2 (6 bases). Germline loops: CDR1 SGDLS, CDR2 YYNGEE. The CDR3 is 16 amino acids. V was cut by 0 bases and J by 5 bases, with 18 bases left in between. The CDR3 here is CASSVGSGREADEQYF. The CDR3 DNA reads as TGTGCCAGCAGCGTAGGATCCGGCAGGGAGGCCGACGAGCAGTACTTC.

The rearrangement joins TRBV5-1 to TRBJ1-6; unclear D gene. The length of the CDR3 is 15 residues. Trimming stripped 2 bases from V and 2 bases from J, with 8 bases between. Per germline, CDR1 SGHRS and CDR2 YFSETQ. CDR3 region: CASSFEGPYNSPLHF. The CDR3 DNA follows: TGCGCCAGCAGCTTTGAAGGCCCCTATAATTCACCCCTCCACTTT.

The chain has TRBV19 and TRBJ2-1; TRBD2 agrees at 7 bases. This CDR3 contains 16 residues. The junction had 6 bases not matched to a gene; V was cut back by 2 bases and J by 2 bases. Germline-derived CDR1 and CDR2 are LNHDA and SQIVND (reference sequence). CDR3: CASSIHPAGAYNEQFF. CDR3 DNA: TGTGCCAGTAGTATACATCCTGCGGGAGCCTACAATGAGCAGTTCTTC.

This chain connects TRBV25-1 to TRBJ2-4; 7 bases are a match to TRBD1. V lost 1 base and J lost 0; bases outside the gene matches: 9. This CDR3 has 18 amino acids. Germline V CDR1 and CDR2: MGHDK, SYGVNS. For the CDR3, the DNA is TGTGCCAGCAGTGAATCAGGTCGGACAGGACCAGCCAAAAACATTCAGTACTTC. Encoded protein: CASSESGRTGPAKNIQYF.

The V and J genes are TRBV20-1 and TRBJ1-1; D unresolved. This CDR3 contains 11 residues. CDR1 is DFQATT and CDR2 is SNEGSKA in the germline V gene (reference sequence). The V gene lost 5 bases and the J gene lost 6 bases, with 10 bases spanning the gap. As DNA, the CDR3 is TGCAGTGCTTTTCACCGGGCTGAAGCTTTCTTT. It encodes CSAFHRAEAFF.

The V call is TRBV5-1, the J call TRBJ2-2; 7 bases match TRBD1. J was trimmed by 4 bases and V by 3 bases; bases with no gene match: 3. Germline CDR1 and CDR2: SGHRS and YFSETQ. This CDR3 has 14 residues. CDR3 sequence (DNA): TGCGCCAGCAGCTCAGCAGGGGGCACCGGGGAGCTGTTTTTT. Residues: CASSSAGGTGELFF.

V gene TRBV7-2 combines with J gene TRBJ2-5; 8 bases map to TRBD1. The CDR3 consists of 13 residues. The germline CDR1 and CDR2 sequences are SGHTA and FQGNSA. V was clipped by 5 bases and J by 3 bases; unmatched bases: 2. In DNA form, the CDR3 reads TGTGCCAGCAGCGAGGACAGGGAAGAGACCCAGTACTTC. Protein sequence: CASSEDREETQYF.

This clone was seen once. The chain has TRBV5-1 and TRBJ1-1; possibly TRBD1 for D (6 bases). Germline V gene data show CDR1 as SGHRS and CDR2 as YFSETQ. V shed 4 bases and J shed 0 bases, with 16 bases lying between them. This CDR3 contains 16 residues. The CDR3 spells CASSPRAGALNTEAFF. In nucleotides, the CDR3 is TGCGCCAGCAGCCCTCGGGCGGGGGCCCTGAACACTGAAGCTTTCTTT.

This clone was seen just once. The rearrangement uses TRBV6-2 or TRBV6-3 and TRBJ1-2, with TRBD1 matching 7 bases. The CDR3 extends over 17 amino acids. Germline lookup yields CDR1 MNHEY and CDR2 SVGEGT. V lost 3 bases to trimming and J lost 4 bases; unmatched junction nucleotides: 14. CDR3 region: CASSYRPGQPKLYGYTF. In nucleotides, the CDR3 is TGTGCCAGCAGTTATCGACCGGGACAGCCTAAACTCTATGGCTACACCTTC.

V gene TRBV5-4 combines with J gene TRBJ2-1, with 9 bases aligning to TRBD2. This CDR3 contains 15 residues. Germline-derived CDR1 and CDR2 are SGHNT and YYREEE (reference sequence). Trimming took 0 bases from V and 7 from J; bases not matched to a gene: 5. The CDR3 nucleotides read TGTGCCAGCAGCTTGGAAATAGCGGGGGCAAATGAGCAGTTCTTC. Its protein product is CASSLEIAGANEQFF. Together with reference TRBV5-4 and TRBJ2-1, the CDR3 gives the full variable domain: ETGVTQSPTHLIKTRGQQVTLRCSSQSGHNTVSWYQQALGQGPQFIFQYYREEENGRGNFPPRFSGLQFPNYSSELNVNALELDDSALYLCASSLEIAGANEQFFGPGTRLTVL.

Only a few counts were recorded for this clone. This chain uses TRBV27 with TRBJ2-7, with unresolved D. From germline, CDR1 is MNHEY and CDR2 SMNVEV (reference sequence). The CDR3 is 15 amino acids. Trimming left V 4 bases short and J 0 bases short, with 13 bases between. The CDR3 coding sequence is TGTGCCAGCAGTTCTTTAGGTGCCTCCTCCTACGAGCAGTACTTC. Protein product: CASSSLGASSYEQYF.

The chain is built from TRBV28 and TRBJ2-5, with 7 bases lining up with TRBD2. This CDR3 region has 15 residues. The germline gives CDR1 MDHEN, CDR2 SYDVKM. V gave up 8 bases and J gave up 5 bases; unmatched junction bases: 14. Here the CDR3 DNA reads TGTGCCAGCTTGACACCGACTAGCTCGTCGGAGACCCAGTACTTC. Protein product: CASLTPTSSSETQYF.

The CDR3 sequence is CASSPRAYEQYF. The CDR3 DNA follows: TGTGCCAGCAGCCCAAGAGCATACGAGCAGTACTTC. This sequence joins TRBV6-6 and TRBJ2-7; unclear D gene. Trimming took off 6 bases at V and 4 bases at J, with 10 bases between the two ends. Per the germline V gene, CDR1 is MNHNY and CDR2 is SVGAGI (reference sequence). The CDR3 sequence is 12 residues long.

The chain employs TRBV5-4 and TRBJ2-5; 9 bases align to TRBD1. V was clipped by 7 bases and J by 2 bases; unmatched bases: 9. Germline-derived CDR1 and CDR2 are SGHNT and YYREEE (reference sequence). The CDR3 runs 15 residues. In DNA, the CDR3 is TGTGCCAGCGGCGACAGGACAGGGGTTCAAGAGACCCAGTACTTC. Protein sequence: CASGDRTGVQETQYF.

The chain couples TRBV7-8 to TRBJ1-1; D is possibly TRBD1 (5 bases). Germline assignment: CDR1 SGHVS and CDR2 FQNEAQ. Trimming shortened V by 3 bases and J by 4 bases, and 9 bases separated the two germline ends. This CDR3 region has 13 residues. The CDR3 DNA reads TGTGCCAGCAGCTTCGCGGGGGGCACTGAAGCTTTCTTT. It specifies CASSFAGGTEAFF.

The chain couples TRBV7-9 to TRBJ2-6; D call uncertain. Germline V CDR1 and CDR2: SEHNR, FQNEAQ (reference sequence). The V gene lost 5 bases and the J gene lost 0 bases, with 8 bases spanning the gap. CDR3 length equals 15 residues. The CDR3 DNA is TGTGCCAGCAGCCCCCAGAGCTCTGGGGCCAACGTCCTGACTTTC. Its translation is CASSPQSSGANVLTF. The whole variable domain, filled in from reference TRBV7-9 and TRBJ2-6, reads DTGVSQNPRHKITKRGQNVTFRCDPISEHNRLYWYRQTLGQGPEFLTYFQNEAQLEKSRLLSDRFSAERPKGSFSTLEIQRTEQGDSAMYLCASSPQSSGANVLTFGAGSRLTVL.

The chain combines TRBV3-1 (or the pseudogene TRBV3-2) with TRBJ2-5, with TRBD1 matching 10 bases. CDR1 and CDR2 (germline): LGHDT, YNNKEL (reference sequence). V was pared by 5 bases and J by 5 bases, with 11 bases of the junction left unmatched. This CDR3 contains 16 residues. The CDR3 protein is CASSKAGTGAAETQYF. The DNA for the CDR3 is TGTGCCAGCAGCAAAGCCGGGACAGGGGCGGCGGAGACCCAGTACTTC.

This clone was counted only a few times. The chain is built from TRBV30 and TRBJ2-2; D possibly uses TRBD1 or TRBD2 (6 bases each). The CDR3 loop spans 16 amino acids. The germline CDR1 and CDR2 sequences are GTSNPN and SVGIG (reference sequence). With 5 bases removed from V and 5 bases from J, the gap between germline ends came to 21 bases. The CDR3 protein is CAWGPRGRGRTGELFF. As DNA, the CDR3 is TGTGCCTGGGGACCCCGGGGACGGGGGCGAACCGGGGAGCTGTTTTTT.

The V call is TRBV27, the J call TRBJ2-3, with 8 bases lining up with TRBD2. The CDR3 loop spans 15 amino acids. V lost 3 bases, J lost 2 bases, and 4 bases stayed unmatched. Germline V CDR1 and CDR2: MNHEY, SMNVEV (reference sequence). CDR3 in DNA: TGTGCCAGCAGTTTTCGAGCGGGAGCCACAGATACGCAGTATTTT. Its translation is CASSFRAGATDTQYF.

This clone was picked up a small number of times. The V call is TRBV4-3, the J call TRBJ1-5, with a weak D call TRBD1 (6 bases). V gave up 0 bases and J gave up 7 bases, with 10 bases separating them. This CDR3 is 14 amino acids long. Germline CDR1 and CDR2: LGHNA and YSLEER. CDR3 protein: CASSQDGRGQPQHF. Here the CDR3 DNA reads TGCGCCAGCAGCCAAGACGGCAGGGGCCAGCCCCAGCATTTT.